The subject of this entry is one TCR beta chain. The antigen is unknown. These data come from a study of blood T cells in healthy people across ages. Looking at the study overall: About one barcoded beta molecule was captured per two T cells (by template switching). Findings of the study overall: The authors considered diversity estimates from one million T cells to be underestimates.

The CDR3 totals 17 residues. The trim removed 1 base at V and 6 bases at J, leaving 11 bases unmatched. Germline CDR1 MNHEY, CDR2 SVGEGT. PCR was performed a second time for about 7 to 12 cycles using a sample-barcoded 5' primer and a J-beta primer mix. A single record per CDR3 protein comes from TCRdb applying MiXCR to the 5' RACE reads. The sample includes around 800,000 distinct CDR3 sequences, about 55% seen only once; the top ten take approximately 40%. A minimum of 6 micrograms of total RNA was extracted per sample. The chain has TRBV6-2 or TRBV6-3 and TRBJ2-1; 8 bases map to TRBD2. The source material was blood. The TCR originated in an elderly man in good health. Written as DNA, the CDR3 is TGTGCCAGCAGTTACTGGGCGGGAGGTCTAATGGGCAATGAGCAGTTCTTC. Translating gives CASSYWAGGLMGNEQFF.